This T cell receptor beta chain was recovered during a study of blood T cell repertoires in COVID-19. Study at large: From the United States, Italy and Spain came samples of acute and convalescent COVID-19. T cells, B-cell-depleted T cells, or PBMCs supplied cDNA or gDNA.

Methods used by the authors: Amplification of reference gene primers provided the estimated nucleated cell counts. Measured with immunoSEQ multiplex PCR; TCRdb has only the in-frame clones, and not every one. That table furnishes V, J and clone size, whereas the DNA furnished D and trimming. The data contain roughly 280,000 clones, 70% to 90% of them singletons. Seattle patients were enrolled while actively infected and followed longitudinally. This clone turned up a few times. Germline CDR1 is LNHDA and CDR2 is SQIVND (reference sequence). The CDR3 covers 17 residues. V was pared by 3 bases and J by 2 bases, with 6 bases of the junction left unmatched.

This chain links TRBV19 with TRBJ1-5; 11 bases line up with TRBD1. The sequenced sample consisted of peripheral blood. The sequence came from a woman aged 55-69 years with COVID-19, enrolled during active disease. The CDR3 DNA is TGTGCCAGTAGTATGGGGACAGGGGGTGGGGGCAATCAGCCCCAGCATTTT. Amino acids: CASSMGTGGGGNQPQHF.